The 7 T cell receptor beta chains below all came from one sample that was sequenced in a study of T-cell reconstitution after alpha-beta-depleted transplantation in children (dated by TCRdb to the mid-2010s). The library was made by PCR. The reads were generated on an Illumina HiSeq 2500. TCR library preparation used molecular barcoding, with unique molecular identifiers applied to normalize quantification of the TCRbeta repertoire. TCRdb trimmed the raw reads at Q25, called clones with MiXCR and kept productive beta chains. Each CDR3 protein appears once, grouped with its most common genes and DNA. The sample includes 200,000 or so distinct CDR3 sequences, with 6.3% observed a single time. In total, the top ten clones hold around 4.3% of the sample. The treatment or condition label, read with the paper, signifies: allogeneic hematopoietic cell transplantation with graft depleted of TCRalphabeta T cells and CD19 B cells.

The starting material was PBMCs, obtained before TCRalphabeta/CD19-depleted stem cell transplant. Receptors were obtained from a girl younger than two with combined immunodeficiency, due to receive a stem cell transplant.

This clonotype was counted ten times or more. The V call is TRBV4-3, the J call TRBJ2-3, with 7 bases aligning to TRBD2. This CDR3 has 17 residues. Germline V gene lookup returns CDR1 LGHNA and CDR2 YSLEER. The V and J ends lost 0 bases and 2 bases, in that order; junction bases with no gene match: 8. Written as DNA, the CDR3 is TGCGCCAGCAGCCAAGATTGGGGGAGGGCCCCCACAGATACGCAGTATTTT. Its translation: CASSQDWGRAPTDTQYF.

Concerning this clonotype itself: The CDR3 end shows no conserved phenylalanine or tryptophan, and so a read error is likely. This chain's CDR3 is CSAGIGLYYGYTY. The CDR3 DNA reads as TGCAGTGCTGGGATCGGACTGTACTATGGCTACACCTAC. The genes are TRBV20-1 and TRBJ1-2; D is uncertain. This CDR3 is 13 amino acids long. Germline-derived CDR1 and CDR2 are DFQATT and SNEGSKA (reference sequence). V was trimmed by 5 bases and J by 3 bases, leaving 13 bases between them.

In this sample, this clonotype turned up many times. The gene calls are TRBV12-3 or TRBV12-4 and TRBJ2-7; TRBD1 or TRBD2 may be the D gene (5 bases each). Trimming took 2 bases from V and 0 from J, leaving 11 bases between them. This CDR3 region has 15 residues. The CDR3: CASSLLGASSYEQYF. In DNA, the CDR3 is TGTGCCAGCAGTTTACTCGGGGCAAGCTCCTACGAGCAGTACTTC.

This clonotype showed up many times. V usage is TRBV7-2 and J usage is TRBJ2-3; 10 bases are shared with TRBD2. Per the germline V gene, CDR1 is SGHTA and CDR2 is FQGNSA. Trimming removed 1 base from V and 4 bases from J; junction bases left unmatched: 2. The CDR3 has 15 residues. CDR3: CASSLERGGADTQYF. The CDR3 DNA sequence: TGTGCCAGCAGCTTAGAGCGGGGGGGCGCAGATACGCAGTATTTT.

This clonotype has at least ten counts. The chain combines TRBV7-3 with TRBJ1-6; perhaps TRBD1 as D (6 bases). The CDR3 spans 15 residues. The germline gives CDR1 SGHTA, CDR2 FQGTGA. V gave up 5 bases and J gave up 8 bases, with 16 bases separating them. CDR3 sequence: CASSLRGGMDSPLHF. DNA of the CDR3: TGTGCCAGCAGCCTCCGGGGGGGCATGGATTCACCCCTCCACTTT.

In this sample, this clonotype turned up many times. V usage is TRBV7-6 and J usage is TRBJ2-2, with TRBD1 identical over 7 bases. Trimming at V came to 5 bases and at J to 5 bases, leaving 5 bases not matched to a gene. CDR3 length: 14 residues. Germline V gene data show CDR1 as SGHVS and CDR2 as FNYEAQ. CDR3 nucleotide sequence: TGTGCCAGCAGCCTTGGACAGGTGACCGGGGAGCTGTTTTTT. This codes for CASSLGQVTGELFF. The full variable domain, its missing parts supplied by reference TRBV7-6 and TRBJ2-2, is GAGVSQSPRYKVTKRGQDVALRCDPISGHVSLYWYRQALGQGPEFLTYFNYEAQQDKSGLPNDRFSAERPEGSISTLTIQRTEQRDSAMYRCASSLGQVTGELFFGEGSRLTVL.

This clonotype was recorded at least ten times. The rearrangement joins TRBV12-3 or TRBV12-4 to TRBJ2-7, with D perhaps matching TRBD1 (5 bases). The CDR3 totals 11 residues. Trimming shortened V by 4 bases and J by 6 bases, and 7 bases separated the two germline ends. The DNA for the CDR3 is TGTGCCAGCAGTTACCAGGGCGAGCAGTACTTC. Translating it yields CASSYQGEQYF.